The next 4 T cell receptor beta chains were all read from a single sample in a study of T cell responses to AZD1222 COVID-19 vaccine. Repertoires were generated with immunoSEQ multiplex PCR, while TCRdb's copy carries only in-frame clones and drops some. The sample contains about 150,000 clones, roughly 91% of which appear only once. Sequenced material: peripheral blood, taken 28 days after the second AZD1222 dose. Every receptor here comes from an adult who received the AZD1222 COVID-19 vaccine.

The CDR3 nucleotides read TGTGCCAGCAGTTACTCCGAGACAGGGTATAGCAATCAGCCCCAGCATTTT. It translates to CASSYSETGYSNQPQHF. The rearrangement links TRBV6-2 or TRBV6-3 to TRBJ1-5; 7 bases line up with TRBD1. The CDR3 is 17 residues long. CDR1 and CDR2 from the germline V gene are MNHEY and SVGEGT. The ends lost 0 bases at V and 0 bases at J; junction bases unmatched: 5.

The V and J genes are TRBV7-2 and TRBJ2-7, with D maybe TRBD1 (6 bases). The germline V gene has CDR1 SGHTA and CDR2 FQGNSA. Trimming removed 7 bases from V and 0 bases from J, with 19 bases in between. The CDR3 runs to 16 residues. The chain's CDR3 is CASTRVEQGSSYEQYF. The CDR3 DNA follows: TGTGCCAGCACTCGGGTGGAACAGGGCAGCTCCTACGAGCAGTACTTC.

This chain uses TRBV27 with TRBJ1-1, with a tentative D call TRBD1 (5 bases). CDR1 is MNHEY, CDR2 SMNVEV, per germline (reference sequence). This CDR3 contains 16 residues. Trimming took 3 bases from V and 7 from J, leaving 21 bases between them. CDR3 sequence: CASSFGQGVKRNEAFF. CDR3 DNA sequence: TGTGCCAGCAGTTTTGGCCAGGGAGTTAAGCGGAATGAAGCTTTCTTT.

The chain is built from TRBV5-1 and TRBJ1-4, with D possibly TRBD1 on 5 matching bases. Trimming took off 3 bases at V and 3 bases at J, with 12 bases between the two ends. The germline V gene has CDR1 SGHRS and CDR2 YFSETQ. This CDR3 is built from 15 residues. CDR3: CASSSTGTANEKLFF. The CDR3 DNA sequence: TGCGCCAGCAGCTCGACCGGGACGGCTAATGAAAAACTGTTTTTT.